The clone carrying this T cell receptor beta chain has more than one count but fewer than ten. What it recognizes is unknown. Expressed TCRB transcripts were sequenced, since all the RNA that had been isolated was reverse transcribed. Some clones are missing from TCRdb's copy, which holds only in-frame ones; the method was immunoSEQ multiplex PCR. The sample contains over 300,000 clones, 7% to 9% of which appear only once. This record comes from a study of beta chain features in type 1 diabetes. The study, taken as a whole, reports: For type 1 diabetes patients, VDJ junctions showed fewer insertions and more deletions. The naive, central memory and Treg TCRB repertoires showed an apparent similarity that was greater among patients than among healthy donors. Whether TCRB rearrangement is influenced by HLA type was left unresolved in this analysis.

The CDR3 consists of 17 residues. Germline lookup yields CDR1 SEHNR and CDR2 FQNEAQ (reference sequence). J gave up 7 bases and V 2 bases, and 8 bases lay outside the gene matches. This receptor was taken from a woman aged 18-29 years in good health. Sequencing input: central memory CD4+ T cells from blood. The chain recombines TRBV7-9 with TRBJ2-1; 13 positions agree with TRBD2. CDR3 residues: CASSLPGLAGRGNEQFF. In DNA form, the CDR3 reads TGTGCCAGCAGCTTACCGGGACTAGCGGGACGGGGAAATGAGCAGTTCTTC.